The 3 T cell receptor beta chains below were found in one sample sequenced in a study of cytomegalovirus exposure and HLA in healthy donors. Use of 60 Vbeta and 13 Jbeta primers characterized the PCR. Sequencing was performed with immunoSEQ multiplex PCR; in TCRdb, only in-frame clones are kept and a portion is missing. The sample totals under 90,000 clones. The specimen was PBMCs. The receptors stem from a man between 45 and 60 years old in good health and CMV-seropositive.

The chain has TRBV6-4 and TRBJ1-3, with a weak D call TRBD1 (5 bases). Germline assignment: CDR1 MRHNA and CDR2 SNTAGT. The CDR3 length is 13 residues. V was shortened by 6 bases and J by 2 bases, with 8 bases between the two germline ends. The CDR3 nucleotides are TGTGCCAGCAGAGGACATCCTGGAAACACCATATATTTT. Translating it yields CASRGHPGNTIYF.

The rearrangement links TRBV29-1 to TRBJ1-2; no definite D call. The CDR3 contains 12 residues. V lost 4 bases to trimming and J lost 2 bases, with 8 bases between them. Germline V gene data show CDR1 as SQVTM and CDR2 as ANQGSEA. CDR3 loop: CSVGGENYGYTF. In nucleotides, the CDR3 is TGCAGCGTTGGTGGGGAGAACTATGGCTACACCTTC.

The CDR3 region is CASSAPAVRGYTF. CDR3 sequence (DNA): TGTGCCAGCAGCGCGCCCGCTGTGCGTGGCTACACCTTC. V and J are TRBV7-2 and TRBJ1-2, with D uncertain. This CDR3 has 13 amino acids. CDR1 SGHTA and CDR2 FQGNSA come from the germline V gene. V dropped 5 bases and J dropped 7 bases, with 14 bases sitting between them.